Listed below are T cell receptor beta chains from one sample, sequenced in a study of OX40 agonist ivuxolimab in advanced cancers. TCRdb keeps only in-frame clones here, not all; method: immunoSEQ multiplex PCR. The repertoire includes 60,000 to 65,000 clones, around 93% of them detected once, and about 0.44% sits in the top ten. The sample was CD4+ or CD8+ T cells sorted from blood, taken in a trial of the OX40 agonist ivuxolimab. These receptors all stem from an adult with an advanced solid tumor such as melanoma, head and neck, liver or kidney cancer. The conserved cysteine and the conserved F or W are not part of the CDR3 here.

TRBJ1-1,TRBV11-2,ASSSTGTNTEAF
TRBJ1-5,TRBV5-6,ASSLGKNQPQH
TRBJ2-3,TRBV7-2,ASSLRRAADTQY
TRBJ2-6,TRBV19,ASRTGGGSGANVLT
TRBJ2-7,TRBV10-3,AIRATQGAGSYEQY
TRBJ1-5,TRBV19,ASSPTRSSNQPQH
TRBJ2-7,TRBV5-1,ASSLGRYIGEQY
TRBJ1-2,TRBV18,ASSPGGQTLLLGYT
TRBJ2-1,TRBV11-2,ASSLGASSYNEQF
TRBJ2-1,TRBV5-4,ASSPGQGRNEQF
NA,TRBV6-5,ASSRSGSIREQY
TRBJ2-1,TRBV6-5,ASRAGTDYNEQF
TRBJ1-1,TRBV6-5,ASSYLTDTEAF
TRBJ2-7,TRBV7-2,ASSPVDRYEQY
TRBJ2-1,TRBV10-3,AISAGTSGRGDNEQF
TRBJ2-1,TRBV4-1,ASSQEGPAGRASYNEQF
TRBJ2-7,TRBV18,ASSPSQIDYEQY
TRBJ2-1,TRBV5-1,ASRIGQGAGDEQF
TRBJ2-3,TRBV18,ASSPGLAGASDTQY
TRBJ1-1,TRBV11-2,ASRQRTFTEAF
TRBJ2-2,TRBV30,AWSVTLAGATGELF
TRBJ2-3,TRBV5-4,ASSLDHGSSTDTQY
TRBJ1-2,TRBV11-3,ASSLVGGTSDYGYT
TRBJ2-7,TRBV11-3,ASSRQGIYEQY
TRBJ2-5,TRBV5-5,ASRGGQGAGQETQY
TRBJ1-5,TRBV19,ASSMWTSEYQH
TRBJ1-1,TRBV2,ASSEGGYTEAF
TRBJ2-3,TRBV5-5,ASSFQGLVGTDTQY
TRBJ2-4,TRBV19,ASSMPGQKNIQY
TRBJ2-2,TRBV19,ASSILLTANTGELF
TRBJ1-3,TRBV15,ATSRDRARGNTIY
TRBJ1-5,TRBV2,ASSEEVGGGQPQH
TRBJ2-7,TRBV5-1,ASSFGQSYEQY
TRBJ1-3,TRBV5-1,ASKPTGYSGNTIY
TRBJ2-1,TRBV5-5,ASSYIRDANLYNEQF
TRBJ2-3,TRBV5-8,ASSLGQGVADTQY
TRBJ1-4,TRBV28,ASSLAAGNNEKLF
TRBJ2-7,TRBV10-3,ASSLERGLYEQY
TRBJ2-7,TRBV6-6,ASSYSGTSGAYEQY
TRBJ2-1,TRBV5-4,ASSPGLAGVIEQF